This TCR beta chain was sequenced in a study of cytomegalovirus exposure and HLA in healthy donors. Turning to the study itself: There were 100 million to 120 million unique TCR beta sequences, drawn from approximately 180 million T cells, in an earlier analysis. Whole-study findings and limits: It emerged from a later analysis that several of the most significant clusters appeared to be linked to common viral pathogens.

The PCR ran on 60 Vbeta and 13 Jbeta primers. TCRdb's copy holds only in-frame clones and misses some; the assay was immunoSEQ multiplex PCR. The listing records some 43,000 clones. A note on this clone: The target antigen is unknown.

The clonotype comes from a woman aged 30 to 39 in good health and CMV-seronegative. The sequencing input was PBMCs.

The CDR3 sequence: CASSQESGSFYNEQFF. The CDR3 coding sequence is TGCGCCAGCAGCCAGGAGAGCGGGAGCTTCTACAATGAGCAGTTCTTC. This chain joins TRBV4-1 and TRBJ2-1; 8 bases fit TRBD2. Per the germline V gene, CDR1 is MGHRA and CDR2 is YSYEKL. The CDR3 has 16 amino acids. The V and J ends lost 3 bases and 3 bases, in that order; junction bases with no gene match: 7.